Listed below are T cell receptor beta chains from one sample, sequenced in a study of spatial heterogeneity in lung cancer. TCRdb fed the 5' RACE reads into MiXCR, producing one record per CDR3 protein. The data contain roughly 120,000 distinct CDR3 sequences, about 10% of them singletons. The specimen comprised PBMCs, sampled at follow-up. All receptors come from a female donor with early-stage non-small cell lung cancer. CDR3s include the opening cysteine and the closing phenylalanine or tryptophan. D genes are given only for firm matches. Size tells how often a clone was seen (once, few, many) or the class of an expanded clone, and some rows leave it out.

d_gene: .
v_gene: TRBV20-1
j_gene: TRBJ2-1
abundance: many
CDR3nt: TGCAGTGCAGGAGGGAGTAAGTTCTTC
CDR3aa: CSAGGSKFF

d_gene: .
v_gene: TRBV30
j_gene: TRBJ2-1
abundance: .
CDR3nt: TGTGCCTGGAGGATTCAGGCAGGGTTAGGCAATGAGCAGTTCTTC
CDR3aa: CAWRIQAGLGNEQFF

d_gene: .
v_gene: TRBV15
j_gene: TRBJ2-2
abundance: .
CDR3nt: TGTGCCACCGGTTCTGGAGTTGGACATAGAACCGGGGAGCTGTTTTTT
CDR3aa: CATGSGVGHRTGELFF

d_gene: .
v_gene: TRBV29-1
j_gene: TRBJ2-1
abundance: .
CDR3nt: TGCAGCGTTGATAGGTGGGGGGCCTCCTACAATGAGCAGTTCTTC
CDR3aa: CSVDRWGASYNEQFF

d_gene: .
v_gene: TRBV2
j_gene: TRBJ2-1
abundance: few
CDR3nt: TGTGCCAGCAGTGAGCTCTTTGGGGGGATCGATGAGCAGTTCTTC
CDR3aa: CASSELFGGIDEQFF

d_gene: TRBD1
v_gene: TRBV28
j_gene: TRBJ2-3
abundance: few
CDR3nt: TGTGCCAGCAGTCAAGCCTCGACAGGGCGTGATACGCAGTATTTT
CDR3aa: CASSQASTGRDTQYF

d_gene: TRBD2
v_gene: TRBV7-3
j_gene: TRBJ2-1
abundance: .
CDR3nt: TGTGCCAGCAGCTTACTAGCGGGAGTTGGCAATGAGCAGTTCTTC
CDR3aa: CASSLLAGVGNEQFF

d_gene: .
v_gene: TRBV20-1
j_gene: TRBJ2-3
abundance: .
CDR3nt: TGCAGTGCTAGAAAGCGGTACACAGATACGCAGTATTTT
CDR3aa: CSARKRYTDTQYF

d_gene: .
v_gene: TRBV14
j_gene: TRBJ2-1
abundance: .
CDR3nt: TGTGCCAGCAGCCGACTGGGTGAGCAGTTCTTC
CDR3aa: CASSRLGEQFF

d_gene: TRBD1
v_gene: TRBV3-1
j_gene: TRBJ1-5
abundance: few
CDR3nt: TGTGCCAGCAGCCAAGATTACAGGGGGAATCAGCCCCAGCATTTT
CDR3aa: CASSQDYRGNQPQHF

d_gene: .
v_gene: TRBV2
j_gene: TRBJ2-5
abundance: few
CDR3nt: TGTGCCAGCAGATCTCGCCAGGGGATAAGCGGGATGGAGACCCAGTACTTC
CDR3aa: CASRSRQGISGMETQYF

d_gene: TRBD1
v_gene: TRBV3-1
j_gene: TRBJ1-2
abundance: many
CDR3nt: TGTGCCAGCAGCCGAGGACAGGGCTATGGCTACACCTTC
CDR3aa: CASSRGQGYGYTF

d_gene: TRBD2
v_gene: TRBV7-3
j_gene: TRBJ2-1
abundance: many
CDR3nt: TGTGCCAGCAGGGGTCCGGGACTAGCGGGCGATGAGCAGTTCTTC
CDR3aa: CASRGPGLAGDEQFF

d_gene: TRBD2
v_gene: TRBV9
j_gene: TRBJ2-3
abundance: .
CDR3nt: TGTGCCAGCAGCGCAAGCCCTAGCGGGAGGGATACGCAGTATTTT
CDR3aa: CASSASPSGRDTQYF

d_gene: TRBD1
v_gene: TRBV27
j_gene: TRBJ2-2
abundance: .
CDR3nt: TGTGCCAGCAGTAATGACAGGGGGCATACCGGGGAGCTGTTTTTT
CDR3aa: CASSNDRGHTGELFF

d_gene: .
v_gene: TRBV7-8
j_gene: TRBJ2-1
abundance: many
CDR3nt: TGTGCCAGCAGCTCCCGAAGGTATTACAATGAGCAGTTCTTC
CDR3aa: CASSSRRYYNEQFF

d_gene: TRBD2
v_gene: TRBV6-2/TRBV6-3
j_gene: TRBJ2-1
abundance: many
CDR3nt: TGTGCCAGCAGCCGTAGTAGCGGGAGGGCCGGGAACAATGAGCAGTTCTTC
CDR3aa: CASSRSSGRAGNNEQFF

d_gene: TRBD1
v_gene: TRBV6-1
j_gene: TRBJ1-5
abundance: .
CDR3nt: TGTGCCAGCACCGAGACCGACAGGGTTAATCAGCCCCAGCATTTT
CDR3aa: CASTETDRVNQPQHF

d_gene: TRBD1
v_gene: TRBV3-1
j_gene: TRBJ1-2
abundance: few
CDR3nt: TGTGCCAGCAGACCGACAGGGAACTATGGCTACACCTTC
CDR3aa: CASRPTGNYGYTF